This passage covers 16 T cell receptor beta chains from one sample sequenced in a study of blood T cell repertoires in COVID-19 (dated by TCRdb to the early 2020s). Libraries were prepared through the immunoSEQ multiplex PCR assay. Entries here come from immuneACCESS through TCRdb and include only in-frame sequences with V and J called. Some clones fail to appear in such tables; in the studies checked, an unresolved V gene covers under half of the shortfall, and the cause of the remainder is unknown. For this sample there are some 180,000 clones; nearly 80% appear just once. About an eighth of the sample comes from the top ten. The sample consisted of PBMCs or T cells enriched from blood (not recorded which). Receptors originate from a man between 60 and 70 years old who had been exposed to COVID-19.

There are a few counts of this clone. The CDR3 protein is CASYRTSGAYEQYF. CDR3 nucleotide sequence: TGTGCCAGCTATAGGACTAGCGGAGCCTACGAGCAGTACTTC. The chain links TRBV27 to TRBJ2-7; TRBD2 agrees at 10 bases. This CDR3 contains 14 residues. Germline CDR1 is MNHEY and CDR2 is SMNVEV (reference sequence). Losses at the gene ends were 8 bases for V and 2 bases for J; bases not matched to a gene: 6.

CDR3 sequence: CSVVGTTSGNTIYF. CDR3 coding DNA: TGCAGCGTTGTGGGCACAACCTCTGGAAACACCATATATTTT. The rearrangement uses TRBV29-1 and TRBJ1-3; no firm D call. With 4 bases removed from V and 0 bases from J, the gap between germline ends came to 10 bases. Germline values: CDR1 SQVTM, CDR2 ANQGSEA. CDR3 size: 14 residues.

This clone was found a few times. The rearrangement links TRBV30 to TRBJ2-2; a weak D match, TRBD2 (6 bases). Trimming took off 2 bases at V and 4 bases at J, with 11 bases between the two ends. Per the germline V gene, CDR1 is GTSNPN and CDR2 is SVGIG (reference sequence). The CDR3 covers 14 residues. CDR3 loop: CAWSTGAATGELFF. Written as DNA, the CDR3 is TGTGCCTGGAGTACGGGAGCGGCCACCGGGGAGCTGTTTTTT.

The chain combines TRBV6-5 with TRBJ1-2; D unresolved. The germline CDR1 and CDR2 sequences are MNHEY and SVGAGI. The V and J ends lost 10 bases and 8 bases respectively, with 14 bases between them. There are 11 residues in the CDR3. The CDR3 DNA is TGTGCCACCTCCGGGGTGGGAGGCTACACCTTC. It yields the protein CATSGVGGYTF.

V usage is TRBV24-1 and J usage is TRBJ2-2, with 7 bases that match TRBD1. Germline V CDR1 and CDR2: KGHDR, SFDVKD. This CDR3 is 22 amino acids long. Unmatched junction bases numbered 28, after V lost 9 bases and J lost 1 base. The CDR3 loop reads CATRLLGPMGQRFHLNTGELFF. The CDR3 DNA is TGTGCCACCCGACTTCTAGGCCCAATGGGACAGCGCTTCCACCTGAACACCGGGGAGCTGTTTTTT.

The genes are TRBV7-7 and TRBJ2-2; perhaps TRBD1 as D (6 bases). The CDR3 spans 15 residues. CDR1 SSHAT and CDR2 FNYEAQ come from the germline V gene (reference sequence). V lost 2 bases, J lost 4 bases, and 11 bases lay in between. CDR3 nucleotide sequence: TGTGCCAGCAGCTTATTGGGACAAATCACCGGGGAGCTGTTTTTT. Encoded protein: CASSLLGQITGELFF.

The V call is TRBV7-9, the J call TRBJ2-7; a weak D match, TRBD2 (6 bases). V lost 2 bases, J lost 5 bases, and 16 bases lay in between. The germline V gene encodes CDR1 SEHNR and CDR2 FQNEAQ (reference sequence). This CDR3 has 15 amino acids. CDR3 bases: TGTGCCAGCAGCTTAACATCCGGGGGTGACGACGAGCAGTACTTC. It yields the protein CASSLTSGGDDEQYF.

The genes are TRBV15 and TRBJ2-3; D remains unclear. Germline CDR1 is LNHNV and CDR2 is YYDKDF (reference sequence). V was clipped by 1 base and J by 2 bases, with 13 bases between them. This CDR3 region has 16 residues. The DNA for the CDR3 is TGTGCCACCAGCAGAGGTATGACTTCTCCCACAGATACGCAGTATTTT. Amino acid sequence: CATSRGMTSPTDTQYF.

The chain carries TRBV11-2 and TRBJ2-7; 7 bases are a match to TRBD1. CDR3 length: 15 residues. Trimming at V came to 5 bases and at J to 5 bases, leaving 12 bases not matched to a gene. Germline V gene sequence: CDR1 SGHAT, CDR2 FQNNGV. The CDR3 here is CASSQLTGDGDEQYF. The DNA for the CDR3 is TGTGCCAGCAGCCAACTCACAGGGGATGGCGACGAGCAGTACTTC.

The rearrangement links TRBV29-1 to TRBJ1-1; D gene ambiguous. CDR1 and CDR2 from the germline V gene are SQVTM and ANQGSEA. CDR3 length: 16 residues. V shed 5 bases and J shed 3 bases, with 22 bases lying between them. Here the CDR3 DNA reads TGCAGCGTTCTCCCCCACGGAACCTTGAGGGACACTGAAGCTTTCTTT. Translation gives CSVLPHGTLRDTEAFF.

The genes are TRBV28 and TRBJ1-2; no definite D call. Germline CDR1 and CDR2: MDHEN and SYDVKM. The V and J ends lost 10 bases and 4 bases respectively, with 19 bases between them. This CDR3 contains 14 residues. In DNA, the CDR3 is TGTGCCACCCTCGTGTCGAGCGGACCCTATGGCTACACCTTC. Encoded protein: CATLVSSGPYGYTF.

The chain combines TRBV6-5 with TRBJ2-7, with a possible D match to TRBD2 (6 bases). With 6 bases removed from V and 3 bases from J, the gap between germline ends came to 12 bases. CDR1 is MNHEY and CDR2 is SVGAGI in the germline V gene. This CDR3 has 13 residues. The CDR3 DNA follows: TGTGCCAGCAGGGCCGGGACTGGCTACGAGCAGTACTTC. Translated: CASRAGTGYEQYF.

The rearrangement uses TRBV9 and TRBJ1-5; maybe TRBD1 (5 bases). The CDR3 is 14 amino acids. The germline V and J ends were trimmed by 3 bases and 7 bases, with 14 bases remaining between them. The germline V gene has CDR1 SGDLS and CDR2 YYNGEE. The CDR3 here is CASSAGGGFQPQHF. DNA for the CDR3: TGTGCCAGCAGCGCCGGGGGAGGGTTCCAGCCCCAGCATTTT.

This chain's CDR3 is CASSGDRDGQPQHF. The CDR3 DNA is TGTGCCAGCAGTGGGGACAGGGATGGTCAGCCCCAGCATTTT. The chain links TRBV2 to TRBJ1-5; 9 bases align to TRBD1. Looked up from germline, CDR1 is SNHLY and CDR2 is FYNNEI. This CDR3 is 14 amino acids long. The V and J ends lost 4 bases and 6 bases, in that order; junction bases with no gene match: 4. The whole variable domain, filled in from reference TRBV2 and TRBJ1-5, reads EPEVTQTPSHQVTQMGQEVILRCVPISNHLYFYWYRQILGQKVEFLVSFYNNEISEKSEIFDDQFSVERPDGSNFTLKIRSTKLEDSAMYFCASSGDRDGQPQHFGDGTRLSIL.

CDR3 sequence (DNA): TGTGCCAGCAGCTTCGGCCAGGGCAATCAGCCCCAGCATTTT. It specifies CASSFGQGNQPQHF. This rearrangement joins TRBV5-4 to TRBJ1-5; D ambiguous. The CDR3 totals 14 residues. V was pared by 2 bases and J by 2 bases, with 8 bases between. Per the germline V gene, CDR1 is SGHNT and CDR2 is YYREEE (reference sequence).

The genes are TRBV28 and TRBJ2-3; 9 bases fit TRBD2. V shed 3 bases and J 3 bases; nucleotides not matched to a gene: 7. The V gene's germline CDR1 is MDHEN and CDR2 SYDVKM. CDR3 length: 16 residues. The CDR3 DNA sequence: TGTGCCAGCAGTTTTCCCGCGGGAGGGCGGACAGATACGCAGTATTTT. It codes for CASSFPAGGRTDTQYF.